The 25 T cell receptor beta chains below all came from one sample that was sequenced in a study of blood T cell repertoires in COVID-19. Libraries were prepared by immunoSEQ multiplex PCR; TCRdb keeps only in-frame clonotypes and omits some of them. The sample comprises some 150,000 clones, about 85% of which are singletons, and 2.4% rests with the top ten. Sequenced: peripheral blood. The receptors stem from a woman aged 70-85 years with acute or convalescent COVID-19.

The chain recombines TRBV6-2 or TRBV6-3 with TRBJ2-3; possibly TRBD1 for D (5 bases). In germline, CDR1 is MNHEY, CDR2 SVGEGT. Between the trimmed V and J ends, which lost 2 bases and 4 bases, there was a span of 16 bases. The CDR3 has 16 amino acids. CDR3 nucleotides: TGTGCCAGCAGTTACCAACCCCAGGGAAGGGCAGATACGCAGTATTTT. Translating it yields CASSYQPQGRADTQYF.

The genes are TRBV7-2 and TRBJ2-5; TRBD2 aligns across 10 bases. The CDR3 runs 17 residues. The germline gives CDR1 SGHTA, CDR2 FQGNSA. The trim removed 4 bases at V and 8 bases at J, leaving 16 bases unmatched. This CDR3 is CASSSSASGGPGGTQYF. The DNA of the CDR3 is TGTGCCAGCAGCTCCTCCGCTAGCGGGGGCCCGGGGGGTACCCAGTACTTC.

The rearrangement joins TRBV10-2 to TRBJ1-1; D perhaps matches TRBD1 (6 bases). V lost 2 bases to trimming and J lost 1 base, with 8 bases between them. The CDR3 totals 14 residues. Germline assignment: CDR1 WSHSY and CDR2 SAAADI. Here the CDR3 DNA reads TGCGCCAGCAGTGAGGGGGGACAGAACACTGAAGCTTTCTTT. Amino acids: CASSEGGQNTEAFF.

The chain recombines TRBV19 with TRBJ2-2, with TRBD2 as a possible D gene (7 bases). The CDR3 loop spans 15 amino acids. Germline V gene data show CDR1 as LNHDA and CDR2 as SQIVND (reference sequence). The germline V and J ends were trimmed by 9 bases and 4 bases, with 18 bases remaining between them. CDR3 sequence: CASGVGGPSTGELFF. CDR3 nucleotides: TGTGCCAGCGGGGTCGGGGGGCCGAGCACCGGGGAGCTGTTTTTT.

This chain's CDR3 is CASSLVSGITDTQYF. Here the CDR3 DNA reads TGCGCCAGCAGCTTGGTGTCAGGGATCACAGATACGCAGTATTTT. The V gene is TRBV5-1, the J gene TRBJ2-3, with D possibly TRBD1 on 5 matching bases. The CDR3 loop spans 15 amino acids. V dropped 0 bases and J dropped 2 bases, with 10 bases sitting between them. Per germline, CDR1 SGHRS and CDR2 YFSETQ.

V usage is TRBV7-2 and J usage is TRBJ1-1; 7 bases line up with TRBD1. The CDR3 runs to 14 residues. The trim removed 6 bases at V and 10 bases at J, leaving 14 bases unmatched. CDR1 and CDR2 from the germline V gene are SGHTA and FQGNSA. The DNA of the CDR3 is TGTGCCAGCAGTCCCCCGGGACAGAGAACAGGAGCTTTCTTT. It yields the protein CASSPPGQRTGAFF.

This clone was seen just once. The CDR3 nucleotides read TGTGCCAGCAGCCAGAATAGTCAGGGCCGCAAGTACTTC. Translating it yields CASSQNSQGRKYF. The chain joins TRBV3-1 (or the pseudogene TRBV3-2) to TRBJ2-5; tentatively, D is TRBD1 (5 bases). This CDR3 has 13 residues. Trimming removed 3 bases at V and 12 bases at J, with 17 bases between. Germline V gives CDR1 LGHDT, CDR2 YNNKEL (reference sequence).

V gene TRBV4-2 combines with J gene TRBJ1-1; 7 bases map to TRBD1. Germline lookup yields CDR1 LGHNA and CDR2 YNFKEQ. The J segment lost 6 bases and the V segment lost 4 bases, leaving 14 bases of the junction unmatched. The CDR3 extends over 16 amino acids. The CDR3 spells CASSLTSGGSVPEAFF. In nucleotides, the CDR3 is TGTGCCAGCAGCCTAACCTCAGGGGGATCTGTCCCTGAAGCTTTCTTT.

Only one count was recorded for this clone. V and J are TRBV23-1 and TRBJ2-7, with no clear D. TRBV23-1 is designated an ORF whose function remains uncertain. Trimming stripped 3 bases from V and 4 bases from J, with 10 bases between. CDR3 length equals 13 residues. The DNA for the CDR3 is TGCGCCAGCAGTCAGGCCAACCCTTACGAGCAGTACGTC. It codes for CASSQANPYEQYV.

The gene calls are TRBV27 and TRBJ1-5; 7 nucleotides agree with TRBD1. Trimming at V came to 5 bases and at J to 7 bases, leaving 8 bases not matched to a gene. This CDR3 is built from 14 residues. CDR1 is MNHEY and CDR2 is SMNVEV in the germline V gene (reference sequence). The DNA of the CDR3 is TGTGCCAGCAGTCTCAACAGGGGCCAACAGCCCCAGCATTTT. The encoded protein is CASSLNRGQQPQHF.

The V gene is TRBV2, the J gene TRBJ1-4; TRBD1 matches at 7 bases. V was clipped by 6 bases and J by 3 bases; unmatched bases: 7. CDR1 and CDR2 (germline): SNHLY, FYNNEI. There are 15 residues in the CDR3. This chain's CDR3 is CASRLQGVSNEKLFF. The CDR3 bases are TGTGCCAGCAGACTGCAGGGGGTATCTAATGAAAAACTGTTTTTT.

This chain connects TRBV5-1 to TRBJ2-2; D gene uncertain. The V end lost 0 bases, the J end lost 3 bases, and 9 bases lay between the germline ends. Germline values: CDR1 SGHRS, CDR2 YFSETQ. The length of the CDR3 is 15 residues. The chain's CDR3 is CASSLVGGDTGELFF. DNA for the CDR3: TGCGCCAGCAGCTTGGTTGGCGGTGACACCGGGGAGCTGTTTTTT.

V is TRBV2 and J is TRBJ1-5; D perhaps matches TRBD1 (6 bases). In germline, CDR1 is SNHLY, CDR2 FYNNEI. The ends were cut back, 0 bases at V and 2 bases at J, with 17 bases in the middle. The length of the CDR3 is 18 residues. The CDR3 protein is CASSEALLNRARNQPQHF. In DNA, the CDR3 is TGTGCCAGCAGTGAAGCGCTTCTTAACAGGGCACGCAATCAGCCCCAGCATTTT.

The CDR3 loop reads CASGLGPGQGASQYF. The DNA for the CDR3 is TGTGCTAGTGGTTTGGGACCGGGACAGGGGGCCTCGCAGTACTTC. This chain connects TRBV12-5 to TRBJ2-7, with TRBD1 matching over 12 bases. The V gene end was trimmed by 1 base and the J gene end by 9 bases; junction bases not matched to a gene: 7. There are 15 residues in the CDR3. The germline V gene has CDR1 LGHNT and CDR2 FRNRAP.

The J gene is TRBJ2-7, the V gene TRBV28; tentatively, D is TRBD2 (7 bases). The CDR3 has 17 amino acids. Germline V CDR1 and CDR2: MDHEN, SYDVKM. V lost 5 bases and J lost 0, with 20 bases in between. The CDR3 region has the DNA TGTGCCAGCAGTCAATTTTATAGGGGGGGAACCTCCTACGAGCAGTACGTC. It is translated as CASSQFYRGGTSYEQYV.

The gene calls are TRBV29-1 and TRBJ1-1; no firm D call. The CDR3 runs 15 residues. The V gene lost 0 bases and the J gene lost 2 bases, with 13 bases spanning the gap. CDR1 and CDR2 from the germline V gene are SQVTM and ANQGSEA. The CDR3 sequence: CSVEEPYGSNTEAFF. The CDR3 region has the DNA TGCAGCGTTGAAGAACCATACGGGTCCAACACTGAAGCTTTCTTT.

V usage is TRBV19 and J usage is TRBJ1-5; D is perhaps TRBD1 (5 bases). Germline CDR1 LNHDA, CDR2 SQIVND (reference sequence). The CDR3 has 15 amino acids. Trimming took off 6 bases at V and 5 bases at J, with 17 bases between the two ends. CDR3 protein: CASREGRVRDQPQHF. CDR3 bases: TGTGCCAGTAGGGAGGGCAGGGTGCGGGATCAGCCCCAGCATTTT.

The J gene is TRBJ1-4, the V gene TRBV3-1 (or the pseudogene TRBV3-2); weak D call: TRBD1 (5 bases). Trimming left V 0 bases short and J 12 bases short, with 11 bases between. This CDR3 is 13 amino acids long. Per germline, CDR1 LGHDT and CDR2 YNNKEL (reference sequence). CDR3 coding DNA: TGTGCCAGCAGCCAAGAATGGCCGGGGGAACTGTTTTTT. This gives the protein CASSQEWPGELFF.

CDR3 protein: CAWSVDSGAQPQHF. The CDR3 coding sequence is TGTGCCTGGAGTGTCGACAGTGGTGCTCAGCCCCAGCATTTT. This rearrangement joins TRBV30 to TRBJ1-5; D may be TRBD1 (5 bases). V was pared by 0 bases and J by 6 bases, with 12 bases between. The CDR3 is 14 residues long. The germline V gene encodes CDR1 GTSNPN and CDR2 SVGIG (reference sequence).

The chain carries TRBV21-1 and TRBJ1-1; the D call of TRBD1 is as the table states it, not checked on the DNA. TRBV21-1 is a pseudogene segment. The CDR3 is made up of 14 amino acids. DNA for the CDR3: TGTGCCAGCAGCAAAAGGACAGGGGGACCTAAAACTTTCTTT. Residues: CASSKRTGGPKTFF.

This clone was observed a handful of times. V and J are TRBV3-1 (or the pseudogene TRBV3-2) and TRBJ2-3; 10 positions agree with TRBD2. This CDR3 is built from 17 residues. The V gene's germline CDR1 is LGHDT and CDR2 YNNKEL (reference sequence). Losses at the gene ends were 1 base for V and 3 bases for J; bases not matched to a gene: 7. This CDR3 reads CASSQASSGGGTDTQYF. In nucleotides, the CDR3 is TGTGCCAGCAGCCAAGCGTCTAGCGGGGGCGGGACAGATACGCAGTATTTT.

This clone was detected once. The rearrangement uses TRBV5-6 and TRBJ2-1; maybe TRBD1 (5 bases). V lost 1 base and J lost 3, with 8 bases in between. This CDR3 region has 14 residues. Germline CDR1 and CDR2: SGHDT and YYEEEE. The CDR3 protein is CASSLRGIYNEQFF. The CDR3 nucleotides are TGTGCCAGCAGCTTGAGGGGTATCTACAATGAGCAGTTCTTC.

The CDR3 bases are TGTGCCAGCAGCCCTGGGACTAGCGGCAATGAGCAGTTCTTC. Translated: CASSPGTSGNEQFF. The chain links TRBV5-6 to TRBJ2-1; 11 bases map to TRBD2. The CDR3 totals 14 residues. CDR1 and CDR2 (germline): SGHDT, YYEEEE. V trimming: 4 bases; J trimming: 6 bases; junction bases outside the gene matches: 3.

The V and J genes are TRBV4-3 and TRBJ1-1; D might be TRBD1 (5 bases). Germline-derived CDR1 and CDR2 are LGHNA and YSLEER. V gave up 4 bases and J gave up 5 bases, with 14 bases separating them. This CDR3 has 14 residues. The CDR3 sequence: CASSRRREGTEAFF. CDR3 nucleotides: TGCGCCAGCAGCCGCCGGAGGGAGGGGACTGAAGCTTTCTTT.

This chain joins TRBV11-2 and TRBJ1-2, with 7 bases identical to TRBD1. V lost 4 bases, J lost 0 bases, and 11 bases stayed unmatched. The CDR3 runs 17 residues. Germline V gene sequence: CDR1 SGHAT, CDR2 FQNNGV. DNA of the CDR3: TGTGCCAGCAGCTACCGGGACAGCCGAACCACTAACTATGGCTACACCTTC. This codes for CASSYRDSRTTNYGYTF.